The clone carrying this T cell receptor (beta chain) occurred a few times. Its antigen is as yet unknown. This sample is drawn from a study of PD-1 blockade in mismatch repair-deficient tumors. General observations from the study: 142 unique blood TCRs came from expansion to three of seven peptides. Tumor-resident clones, often absent from pretreatment blood, expanded after pembrolizumab and then contracted.

Time point of the sample: 10-day in vitro stimulation with candidate neoantigen peptide 4. An approximately 11-day in vitro culture was run per each of about seven reactive peptides. The data were produced by immunoSEQ multiplex PCR, yet TCRdb's version contains in-frame clones alone and is incomplete. Among about 14,000 clones, around 84% were seen once, and the ten largest hold around 24%. Per the germline V gene, CDR1 is SGHKS and CDR2 is YYEKEE (reference sequence). The CDR3 totals 17 residues. V lost 3 bases and J lost 3, with 21 bases in between. J is TRBJ1-2 and V is TRBV5-5; D is undetermined. This receptor was taken from an adult with mismatch repair-deficient cancer. The material sequenced was cells cultured in vitro, taken from a patient treated with pembrolizumab. This CDR3 reads CASSSSPAPLTDYGYTF. CDR3 DNA sequence: TGTGCCAGCAGCTCTTCTCCGGCACCGCTCACGGACTATGGCTACACCTTC.